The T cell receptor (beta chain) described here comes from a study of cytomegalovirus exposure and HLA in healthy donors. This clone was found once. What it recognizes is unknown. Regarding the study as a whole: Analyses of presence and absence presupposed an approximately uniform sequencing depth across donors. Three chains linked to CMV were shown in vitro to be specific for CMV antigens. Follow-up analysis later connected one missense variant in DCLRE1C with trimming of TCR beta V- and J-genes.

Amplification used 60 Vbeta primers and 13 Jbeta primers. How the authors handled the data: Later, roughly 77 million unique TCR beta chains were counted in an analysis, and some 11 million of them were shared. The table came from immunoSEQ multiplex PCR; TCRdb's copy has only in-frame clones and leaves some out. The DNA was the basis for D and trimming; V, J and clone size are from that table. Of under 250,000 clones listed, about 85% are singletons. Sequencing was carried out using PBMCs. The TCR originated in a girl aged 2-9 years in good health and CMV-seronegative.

DNA of the CDR3: TGTGCCACCAGCAGAGCGGGGGGTTTAGGGGCTAACTATGGCTACACCTTC. Encoded protein: CATSRAGGLGANYGYTF. V gene TRBV15 combines with J gene TRBJ1-2; TRBD1 might be the D (5 bases). Looked up from germline, CDR1 is LNHNV and CDR2 is YYDKDF (reference sequence). V was pared by 1 base and J by 0 bases, with 15 bases between. There are 17 residues in the CDR3.